These 7 T cell receptor beta chains originate from one sample sequenced in a study of T cell repertoires in cytomegalovirus infection. TCRdb used MiXCR to reprocess the reads, holding one entry per CDR3 protein. This table has around 800,000 distinct CDR3 sequences, about 30% appearing once. Their target antigens are unknown. The sequenced sample was cultured CD8+ T cells from PBMCs, obtained from culture after CMV antigen stimulation. The receptors were sampled from a human donor in good health (CMV status not recorded). Some clones in this sample may be carry-over from other donors' samples.

V usage is TRBV4-1 and J usage is TRBJ2-7; D is unresolved. V lost 0 bases and J lost 0, with 6 bases in between. The CDR3 length is 14 residues. Germline values: CDR1 MGHRA, CDR2 YSYEKL. The CDR3 DNA is TGCGCCAGCAGCCAAGACGGGTACTCCTACGAGCAGTACGTC. It is translated as CASSQDGYSYEQYV.

As to this clonotype: This may be a read error, as it is one base from a much larger clone. This chain uses TRBV7-8 with TRBJ2-7, with D perhaps being TRBD1 or TRBD2 (5 bases each). Trimming took 3 bases from V and 0 from J, leaving 12 bases between them. CDR1 is SGHVS and CDR2 is FQNEAQ in the germline V gene. The CDR3 sequence is 15 residues long. CDR3 region: CASSFVGVPSYEQYF. The CDR3 DNA is TGTGCCAGCAGCTTTGTGGGGGTACCCTCCTACGAGCAGTACTTC.

The chain carries TRBV27 and TRBJ2-2; D not certain. The CDR3 spans 17 residues. Trimming cost V 5 bases and J 1 base, with 17 bases left between them. Germline V lookup: CDR1 MNHEY, CDR2 SMNVEV (reference sequence). The CDR3 nucleotides read TGTGCCAGCAGTGGGGAAGGTTATGAGTTGAACACCGGGGAGCTGTTTTTT. Its protein is CASSGEGYELNTGELFF.

Regarding this clonotype: Relative to the germline gene, one junction end is altered; a read error may explain this. The chain couples TRBV28 to TRBJ2-1; TRBD1 aligns across 8 bases. The CDR3 spans 15 residues. Per the germline V gene, CDR1 is MDHEN and CDR2 is SYDVKM. CDR3 in amino acids: CVSSLDQGAQSEQFF. In nucleotides, the CDR3 is TGTGTCAGCAGTTTAGATCAGGGGGCGCAGAGTGAGCAGTTCTTC.

The genes are TRBV7-9 and TRBJ2-4, with 7 positions matching TRBD1. V dropped 5 bases and J dropped 3; count of bases not matched to a gene: 4. Germline V gives CDR1 SEHNR, CDR2 FQNEAQ (reference sequence). The CDR3 sequence is 14 residues long. CDR3 bases: TGTGCCAGCAGCCACCGGGACAGCAAAAACATTCAGTACTTC. It is translated as CASSHRDSKNIQYF.

This clonotype appeared a few times. The chain is built from TRBV20-1 and TRBJ2-1; perhaps D is TRBD1 or TRBD2 (5 bases each). V was clipped by 0 bases and J by 2 bases, with 11 bases between them. Germline V CDR1 and CDR2: DFQATT, SNEGSKA (reference sequence). The CDR3 has 15 residues. The CDR3 region is CSAREGQGAYNEQFF. CDR3 DNA sequence: TGCAGTGCTAGAGAAGGCCAGGGAGCCTACAATGAGCAGTTCTTC.

A note on this clonotype: An end of the junction does not agree with germline; a read error may underlie this. This chain joins TRBV7-2 and TRBJ2-1, with a tentative D call TRBD2 (6 bases). Germline V gene data show CDR1 as SGHTA and CDR2 as FQGNSA. The CDR3 is 15 residues long. The CDR3 coding sequence is TGTGTCAGCAGCTTAGAATCGGGGGACTACAATGAGCAGTTCTTC. Translated: CVSSLESGDYNEQFF.